The sample holds a few counts of the clone carrying this T cell receptor beta chain. This entry is derived from a study of blood T cell repertoires in COVID-19. Study context: Acute and convalescent COVID-19 samples came from the United States, Italy and Spain. PBMCs, B-cell-depleted T cells, or T cells provided the cDNA or gDNA that made up the material.

Per the original data handling: It was from reference gene primer amplification that nucleated cell counts were estimated. Method: immunoSEQ multiplex PCR; TCRdb's copy keeps in-frame clones and lacks some. D and trimming were read from the DNA, whereas the V and J calls and clone size are those reported in that table. The sample lists under 95,000 clones; roughly 85% were seen once. This CDR3 comprises 16 residues. The J segment lost 3 bases and the V segment lost 5 bases, leaving 7 bases of the junction unmatched. Germline lookup yields CDR1 MNHEY and CDR2 SVGEGT. This TCR came from a human donor in a cohort sampled during active COVID-19. The V and J genes are TRBV6-2 or TRBV6-3 and TRBJ2-2; TRBD1 matches 9 bases. The sequencing sample was made of peripheral blood. The CDR3 coding sequence is TGTGCCAGCAGTCCCCTTGACAGGGGGGACACCGGGGAGCTGTTTTTT. This sequence encodes CASSPLDRGDTGELFF.